A single sample gave rise to the 31 T cell receptor beta chains below, sequenced in a study of blood T cell repertoires in COVID-19. TCRdb's table, derived via immunoSEQ multiplex PCR, lists solely in-frame clones and lacks some. The table has some 290,000 clones, about 88% seen once; the top ten hold 3.6%. The sequencing sample was made of peripheral blood. These receptors originate from a man between 18 and 29 years old with active or convalescent COVID-19.

This rearrangement joins TRBV11-3 to TRBJ2-7; TRBD2 matches 13 bases. The CDR3 contains 15 residues. Trimming took 5 bases from V and 9 from J; bases not matched to a gene: 10. Germline V gene lookup returns CDR1 SGHNT and CDR2 YENEEA. The CDR3 loop is CASSPGTSGTLGQYF. The CDR3 bases are TGTGCCAGCAGCCCCGGGACTAGCGGGACTCTCGGGCAGTACTTC.

The chain combines TRBV28 with TRBJ1-3; D is possibly TRBD1 (5 bases). The ends were cut back, 4 bases at V and 3 bases at J, with 16 bases in the middle. The CDR3 spans 16 residues. CDR1 and CDR2 (germline): MDHEN, SYDVKM. The CDR3 coding sequence is TGTGCCAGCAGTTCCGGGGGGAGGGTCGGTGGAAACACCATATATTTT. It specifies CASSSGGRVGGNTIYF.

V and J are TRBV29-1 and TRBJ1-6; TRBD1 might be the D (6 bases). The V end was cut by 4 bases, the J end by 0 bases, with 10 bases between. There are 15 residues in the CDR3. From germline, CDR1 is SQVTM and CDR2 ANQGSEA. CDR3 sequence (DNA): TGCAGCGTTGCCGAAGGGGGCTCCTATAATTCACCCCTCCACTTT. This gives the protein CSVAEGGSYNSPLHF.

This clone appeared once. The CDR3 DNA reads as TGCAGCGTTGGACTTTCCAACTACAATGAGCAGTTCTTC. This gives the protein CSVGLSNYNEQFF. This rearrangement joins TRBV29-1 to TRBJ2-1; D uncertain. The CDR3 sequence is 13 residues long. Germline V gene data show CDR1 as SQVTM and CDR2 as ANQGSEA. Deletions cut 4 bases from V and 3 bases from J, with 10 bases between.

The rearrangement joins TRBV30 to TRBJ2-7, with 9 bases matching TRBD1. The CDR3 contains 13 residues. Germline CDR1 is GTSNPN and CDR2 is SVGIG (reference sequence). V lost 0 bases to trimming and J lost 6 bases; unmatched junction nucleotides: 3. CDR3 loop: CAWSVGTGFEQYF. The CDR3 DNA follows: TGTGCCTGGAGTGTCGGGACAGGGTTCGAGCAGTACTTC.

In this sample, this clone turned up once. The genes are TRBV29-1 and TRBJ2-7, with a weak D call TRBD2 (6 bases). Trimming shortened V by 0 bases and J by 7 bases, and 13 bases separated the two germline ends. CDR1 and CDR2 (germline): SQVTM, ANQGSEA. The CDR3 has 13 amino acids. The CDR3, as DNA: TGCAGCGTTGAAGAGTCCCCTCGGGGGGAGCAGTACTTC. As protein: CSVEESPRGEQYF.

This clone came up once. The chain recombines TRBV30 with TRBJ1-4; tentatively, D is TRBD1 (6 bases). The CDR3 sequence is 13 residues long. The V gene lost 4 bases and the J gene lost 6 bases, with 12 bases spanning the gap. The germline gives CDR1 GTSNPN, CDR2 SVGIG (reference sequence). The CDR3 DNA reads as TGTGCCTGGAATAGACAGGAGGATGAAAAACTGTTTTTT. Its protein product is CAWNRQEDEKLFF.

This clone was seen once. The genes are TRBV11-3 and TRBJ2-7, with no clear D. The ends were cut back, 4 bases at V and 0 bases at J, with 7 bases in the middle. Per the germline V gene, CDR1 is SGHNT and CDR2 is YENEEA. This CDR3 spans 13 amino acids. Written as DNA, the CDR3 is TGTGCCAGCAGCTCCGGCGGCTCCTACGAGCAGTACTTC. Translated, it gives CASSSGGSYEQYF.

The V call is TRBV6-5, the J call TRBJ1-4; TRBD1 aligns across 10 bases. Trimming removed 6 bases from V and 6 bases from J; junction bases left unmatched: 4. The length of the CDR3 is 14 residues. From germline, CDR1 is MNHEY and CDR2 SVGAGI. The chain's CDR3 is CASSATGGYEKLFF. DNA for the CDR3: TGTGCCAGCAGCGCGACAGGGGGCTATGAAAAACTGTTTTTT.

The rearrangement links TRBV10-2 to TRBJ2-7; 10 nucleotides match TRBD1. V lost 8 bases and J lost 3; bases outside the gene matches: 10. This CDR3 comprises 15 residues. Germline CDR1 is WSHSY and CDR2 is SAAADI. The CDR3: CASGRTGQGDYEQYF. The CDR3 nucleotides read TGCGCCAGCGGGAGAACCGGACAGGGGGACTACGAGCAGTACTTC.

The V and J genes are TRBV10-1 and TRBJ2-1; maybe TRBD1 (6 bases). In germline, CDR1 is WNHNN, CDR2 SYGVQD (reference sequence). CDR3 length: 14 residues. V shed 9 bases and J shed 14 bases, with 26 bases lying between them. Here the CDR3 DNA reads TGCGCCAGTATTTCCCCCCCTCGGACAGCCCCAAAGTTCTTC. Translated, it gives CASISPPRTAPKFF.

This clone was detected only once. This chain links TRBV5-1 with TRBJ2-7; D possibly corresponds to TRBD2 (6 bases). CDR3 size: 13 residues. Deletions cut 4 bases from V and 4 bases from J, with 12 bases between. Germline V gene sequence: CDR1 SGHRS, CDR2 YFSETQ. Here the CDR3 reads CASSPIGGYEQYF. CDR3 nucleotide sequence: TGCGCCAGCAGCCCCATCGGGGGATACGAGCAGTACTTC. The complete variable domain, with remaining parts taken from reference TRBV5-1 and TRBJ2-7, reads KAGVTQTPRYLIKTRGQQVTLSCSPISGHRSVSWYQQTPGQGLQFLFEYFSETQRNKGNFPGRFSGRQFSNSRSEMNVSTLELGDSALYLCASSPIGGYEQYFGPGTRLTVT.

This chain links TRBV5-5 with TRBJ1-5; 7 positions agree with TRBD1. With V trimmed by 4 bases and J by 4 bases, 5 bases remained unmatched. CDR1 SGHKS and CDR2 YYEKEE come from the germline V gene (reference sequence). The CDR3 consists of 14 residues. Here the CDR3 reads CASSGGQWNQPQHF. In DNA, the CDR3 is TGTGCCAGCAGCGGGGGACAGTGGAATCAGCCCCAGCATTTT.

The chain is built from TRBV10-1 and TRBJ2-1, with TRBD1 identical over 9 bases. V was clipped by 0 bases and J by 7 bases; unmatched bases: 10. Germline V gene sequence: CDR1 WNHNN, CDR2 SYGVQD (reference sequence). This CDR3 spans 17 amino acids. CDR3 region: CASSESTPGQGRNEQFF. For the CDR3, the DNA is TGCGCCAGCAGTGAGTCGACGCCGGGACAGGGCAGGAATGAGCAGTTCTTC.

This clone has only a few counts. The CDR3 DNA is TGTGCCAGCAGCGTAGGGGCAGGGTACGTCTATGGCTACACCTTC. Residues: CASSVGAGYVYGYTF. The chain is built from TRBV9 and TRBJ1-2; D possibly corresponds to TRBD1 (5 bases). This CDR3 has 15 amino acids. The V and J ends lost 0 bases and 4 bases respectively, with 13 bases between them. CDR1 and CDR2 (germline): SGDLS, YYNGEE.

This chain connects TRBV7-2 to TRBJ2-5, with 9 bases that match TRBD2. The CDR3 loop spans 15 amino acids. Trimming took 5 bases from V and 0 from J; bases not matched to a gene: 4. The V gene's germline CDR1 is SGHTA and CDR2 FQGNSA. DNA for the CDR3: TGTGCCAGCAGCGTATCTAGCGGGGACCAAGAGACCCAGTACTTC. Translation gives CASSVSSGDQETQYF.

V usage is TRBV5-1 and J usage is TRBJ2-1, with D possibly matching TRBD1 (5 bases). Germline lookup yields CDR1 SGHRS and CDR2 YFSETQ. Trimming took off 3 bases at V and 7 bases at J, with 14 bases between the two ends. The CDR3 covers 14 residues. The CDR3 DNA reads TGCGCCAGCAGCTGGAAGGCTTCAGGGAATGAGCAGTTCTTC. It yields the protein CASSWKASGNEQFF.

The J gene is TRBJ2-1, the V gene TRBV15; D gene unclear. From germline, CDR1 is LNHNV and CDR2 YYDKDF (reference sequence). The CDR3 loop spans 12 amino acids. Trimming removed 0 bases from V and 7 bases from J, with 4 bases in between. CDR3 protein: CATSRDLNEQFF. In DNA, the CDR3 is TGTGCCACCAGCAGAGACTTGAATGAGCAGTTCTTC.

This chain links TRBV28 with TRBJ1-2; 9 nucleotides align to TRBD1. The CDR3 consists of 14 residues. From germline, CDR1 is MDHEN and CDR2 SYDVKM. After removal of 6 bases from V and 8 bases from J, the junction contained 10 bases not matched to a gene. This CDR3 is CASRTTGGREGYTF. Here the CDR3 DNA reads TGTGCCAGCAGGACGACAGGGGGAAGAGAGGGCTACACCTTC.

The chain is built from TRBV19 and TRBJ1-5, with 7 bases matching TRBD1. Germline trimming cut 5 bases from V and 4 bases from J; bases unmatched to any gene: 8. CDR3 size: 15 residues. Germline V gives CDR1 LNHDA, CDR2 SQIVND (reference sequence). The CDR3 bases are TGTGCCAGTAGTCCATCGGGACAGCTTAATCAGCCCCAGCATTTT. This gives the protein CASSPSGQLNQPQHF. The variable domain in full, with the rest retrieved from reference TRBV19 and TRBJ1-5, is DGGITQSPKYLFRKEGQNVTLSCEQNLNHDAMYWYRQDPGQGLRLIYYSQIVNDFQKGDIAEGYSVSREKKESFPLTVTSAQKNPTAFYLCASSPSGQLNQPQHFGDGTRLSIL.

This clone was counted many times. The chain links TRBV5-1 to TRBJ1-6; perhaps TRBD1 as D (5 bases). This CDR3 has 16 amino acids. V shed 1 base and J shed 8 bases, with 16 bases lying between them. CDR1 and CDR2 (germline): SGHRS, YFSETQ. CDR3 in amino acids: CASSLMESRADSPLHF. CDR3 DNA: TGCGCCAGCAGCTTGATGGAATCCAGGGCGGATTCACCCCTCCACTTT.

The chain uses TRBV6-5 and TRBJ2-7, with D possibly matching TRBD2 (7 bases). The CDR3 covers 15 residues. Trimming stripped 6 bases from V and 2 bases from J, with 17 bases between. Germline V CDR1 and CDR2: MNHEY, SVGAGI. CDR3: CASRPTGGQAYEQYF. The CDR3 region has the DNA TGTGCCAGCAGACCCACGGGGGGCCAAGCCTACGAGCAGTACTTC.

This sequence joins TRBV4-1 and TRBJ1-1, with unresolved D. This CDR3 is 15 amino acids long. CDR1 MGHRA and CDR2 YSYEKL come from the germline V gene. V lost 0 bases, J lost 2 bases, and 10 bases lay in between. CDR3 amino acids: CASSQELTLNTEAFF. In DNA form, the CDR3 reads TGCGCCAGCAGCCAAGAGCTTACTCTAAACACTGAAGCTTTCTTT.

The chain combines TRBV5-4 with TRBJ1-6, with D hard to call. Germline CDR1 is SGHNT and CDR2 is YYREEE (reference sequence). The CDR3 covers 17 residues. V was trimmed by 0 bases and J by 7 bases, leaving 17 bases between them. CDR3 sequence: CASSLVLTQIPNSPLHF. The CDR3 nucleotides read TGTGCCAGCAGCTTGGTTTTGACTCAAATCCCCAATTCACCCCTCCACTTT.

The rearrangement uses TRBV28 and TRBJ1-5; D not resolved. The CDR3 runs to 14 residues. Looked up from germline, CDR1 is MDHEN and CDR2 is SYDVKM. V gave up 7 bases and J gave up 3 bases, with 13 bases separating them. The DNA of the CDR3 is TGTGCCAGCAACCAGGCCGGATTCAATCAGCCCCAGCATTTT. Encoded protein: CASNQAGFNQPQHF.

The CDR3 sequence is CASSDIQGPNTEAFF. The CDR3 region has the DNA TGTGCCAGCAGTGATATACAGGGGCCGAACACTGAAGCTTTCTTT. The chain recombines TRBV25-1 with TRBJ1-1; 7 bases align to TRBD1. Germline CDR1 reads MGHDK; CDR2 reads SYGVNS. This CDR3 region has 15 residues. The junction had 5 bases not matched to a gene; V was cut back by 3 bases and J by 1 base.

This chain connects TRBV27 to TRBJ1-1; 10 bases match TRBD1. Germline V gives CDR1 MNHEY, CDR2 SMNVEV (reference sequence). Germline trimming cut 6 bases from V and 7 bases from J; bases unmatched to any gene: 14. CDR3 size: 16 residues. The CDR3 bases are TGTGCCAGCAGGTATTTGACAGGGGGCTGGGATAGTGAAGCTTTCTTT. It yields the protein CASRYLTGGWDSEAFF.

The V and J genes are TRBV28 and TRBJ1-5, with D unclear. Germline V CDR1 and CDR2: MDHEN, SYDVKM. The V end was cut by 4 bases, the J end by 4 bases, with 5 bases between. The CDR3 loop spans 12 amino acids. CDR3 amino acids: CASSSVNQPQHF. The CDR3 nucleotides read TGTGCCAGCAGTTCCGTTAATCAGCCCCAGCATTTT.

V gene TRBV6-5 combines with J gene TRBJ2-7; 12 nucleotides line up with TRBD1. CDR1 is MNHEY and CDR2 is SVGAGI in the germline V gene. With V trimmed by 8 bases and J by 7 bases, 9 bases remained unmatched. The CDR3 has 14 residues. Written as DNA, the CDR3 is TGTGCCAGCCTCCGGGACAGGGGGCTCAGTGAGCAGTACTTC. As protein: CASLRDRGLSEQYF.

This clone came up once. The gene calls are TRBV11-2 and TRBJ2-5; the match to TRBD1 covers 11 bases. CDR3 size: 15 residues. Looked up from germline, CDR1 is SGHAT and CDR2 is FQNNGV. Trimming at V came to 4 bases and at J to 3 bases, leaving 4 bases not matched to a gene. The CDR3 sequence: CASSYWTGGEETQYF. The CDR3 nucleotides are TGTGCCAGCAGCTACTGGACAGGGGGCGAAGAGACCCAGTACTTC.

The chain couples TRBV29-1 to TRBJ1-3, with 7 nucleotides matching TRBD1. From germline, CDR1 is SQVTM and CDR2 ANQGSEA. The CDR3 runs to 14 residues. The J segment lost 0 bases and the V segment lost 4 bases, leaving 3 bases of the junction unmatched. CDR3 DNA sequence: TGCAGCGTTGTCGGGACAGTCTCTGGAAACACCATATATTTT. Translating gives CSVVGTVSGNTIYF.